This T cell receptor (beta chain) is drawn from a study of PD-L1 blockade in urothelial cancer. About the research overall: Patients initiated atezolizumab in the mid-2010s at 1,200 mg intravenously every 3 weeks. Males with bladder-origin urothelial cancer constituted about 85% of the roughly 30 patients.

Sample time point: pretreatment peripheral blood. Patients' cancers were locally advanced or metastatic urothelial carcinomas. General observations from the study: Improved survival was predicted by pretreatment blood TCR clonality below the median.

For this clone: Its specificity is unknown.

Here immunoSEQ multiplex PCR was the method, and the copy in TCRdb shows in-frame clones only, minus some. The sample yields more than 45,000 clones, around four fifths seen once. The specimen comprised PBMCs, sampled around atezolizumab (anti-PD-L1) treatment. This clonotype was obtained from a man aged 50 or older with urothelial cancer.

The CDR3 region is CASSPAPGTGGHEQYF. The CDR3 DNA sequence: TGTGCCAGCTCACCCGCTCCCGGGACAGGGGGCCACGAGCAGTACTTC. V is TRBV18 and J is TRBJ2-7; 12 positions match TRBD1. Unmatched junction bases numbered 8, after V lost 3 bases and J lost 5 bases. The germline V gene has CDR1 KGHSH and CDR2 LQKENI. The CDR3 is 16 residues long.